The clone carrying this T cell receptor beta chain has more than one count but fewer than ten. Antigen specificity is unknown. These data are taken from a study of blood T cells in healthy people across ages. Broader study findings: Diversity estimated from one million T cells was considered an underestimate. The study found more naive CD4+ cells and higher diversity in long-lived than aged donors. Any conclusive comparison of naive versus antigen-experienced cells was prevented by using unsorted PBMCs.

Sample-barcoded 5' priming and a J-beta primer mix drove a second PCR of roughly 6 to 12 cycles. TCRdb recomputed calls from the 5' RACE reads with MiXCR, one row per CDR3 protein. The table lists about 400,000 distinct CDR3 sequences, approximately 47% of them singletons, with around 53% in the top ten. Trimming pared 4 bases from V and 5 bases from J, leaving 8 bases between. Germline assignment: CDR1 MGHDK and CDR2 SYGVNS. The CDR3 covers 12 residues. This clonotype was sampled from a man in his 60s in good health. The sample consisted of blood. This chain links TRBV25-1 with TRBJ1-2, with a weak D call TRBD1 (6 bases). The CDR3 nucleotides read TGTGCCAGCAGTGGCCAGGGGTATGGCTACACCTTC. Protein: CASSGQGYGYTF.